This T cell receptor beta chain emerged from a study of shared clonotypes between healthy human individuals. CDR1 SGHNT and CDR2 YENEEA come from the germline V gene. Trimming took 5 bases from V and 4 from J, leaving 17 bases between them. There are 15 residues in the CDR3. Only Caucasian adults living in Nashville, Tennessee made up the donor group. How the authors handled the data: Junction-only immunoSEQ data arrived without quality scores, meaning filtering differed. This table comes from immunoSEQ multiplex PCR, and its TCRdb copy is limited to in-frame clones, with some not included. D and trimming come from the DNA, and the V and J calls and clone size come from that table. The sample has approximately 2.5 million clones; roughly 92% are singletons.

This clonotype was sampled from a man between 18 and 29 years old in good health. The specimen sequenced was naive CD4+ T cells sorted from blood. Subset in this sample: CD45RA+ positively selected. V gene TRBV11-3 combines with J gene TRBJ1-1; D not certain. CDR3 protein: CASSAQSGSGTEAFF. For the CDR3, the DNA is TGTGCCAGCAGCGCCCAATCGGGGTCTGGCACTGAAGCTTTCTTT.